Listed here are 32 T cell receptor beta chains from one sample, sequenced in a study of T cell clonality in common variable immunodeficiency. Findings and caveats of the study: Reportedly, TCR beta sequences from common variable immunodeficiency showed fewer deletions and N-nucleotide insertions.

These receptors are not linked to any known antigen. Sequencing used immunoSEQ multiplex PCR; TCRdb keeps in-frame clones, though not all of them. This repertoire holds some 26,000 clones, and none appear only once. Material for sequencing was peripheral blood mononuclear cells. These receptors originate from a human donor with common variable immunodeficiency.

For this clone: Coverage ceases 3 residues before the CDR3 finishes, and the germline J gene fills in the end. This chain connects TRBV7-7 to TRBJ2-2, with unresolved D. There are 14 residues in the CDR3. V shed 0 bases and J shed 4 bases, with 6 bases lying between them. Germline V lookup: CDR1 SSHAT, CDR2 FNYEAQ (reference sequence). The CDR3 DNA, read in part, is TGTGCCAGCAGCTTAGCGGGCATCACCGGGGAG. Amino acid sequence: CASSLAGITGE. The full CDR3 reads CASSLAGITGELFF.

This clone was found a few times. The DNA ends 3 residues before the CDR3 does, and the rest of the CDR3 is filled in from the germline J gene. The chain is built from TRBV19 and TRBJ2-2; D may be TRBD2 (5 bases). Trimming removed 7 bases from V and 5 bases from J, with 14 bases in between. CDR3 length: 14 residues. CDR1 is LNHDA, CDR2 SQIVND, per germline (reference sequence). The CDR3 here is CASIYGRGTGELFF. The DNA read from the CDR3 is TGTGCCAGTATCTACGGCCGGGGTACCGGGGAG.

Concerning this clone: The read ends 3 residues early relative to the CDR3; the germline J gene fills the gap. The chain carries TRBV5-1 and TRBJ2-1; D uncertain. CDR3 length equals 14 residues. Trimming shortened V by 0 bases and J by 8 bases, and 12 bases separated the two germline ends. The germline CDR1 and CDR2 sequences are SGHRS and YFSETQ. The sequenced CDR3 bases are TGCGCCAGCAGCTTGGTTGTGGCCCCGTATGAG. This codes for CASSLVVAPYE. The full CDR3 is CASSLVVAPYEQFF.

This clone was observed at least ten times. Coverage ceases 3 residues before the CDR3 finishes, and the germline J gene fills in the end. The chain carries TRBV7-2 and TRBJ2-7, with 7 bases fitting TRBD2. CDR1 and CDR2 (germline): SGHTA, FQGNSA. J lost 0 bases, V lost 8 bases, and 10 bases had no gene match. The CDR3 totals 15 residues. CDR3 region: CASARGTTNSYEQYF. The sequenced part of the CDR3 DNA is TGTGCCAGCGCCCGGGGGACTACTAACTCCTACGAG.

On this clone itself: The read stops 3 residues short of the end of the CDR3; the missing end is completed from the germline J gene. This rearrangement joins TRBV19 to TRBJ2-1; 10 nucleotides align to TRBD1. Germline V gene sequence: CDR1 LNHDA, CDR2 SQIVND (reference sequence). V lost 4 bases to trimming and J lost 7 bases; unmatched junction nucleotides: 7. CDR3 length: 15 residues. CDR3 residues: CASSTIGTGENEQFF. The sequenced part of the CDR3 DNA is TGTGCCAGTAGTACAATCGGGACAGGGGAAAATGAG.

In regard to this clone: Read data end 3 residues before the CDR3 end; the end is taken from the germline J gene. This chain joins TRBV18 and TRBJ1-2; weak D call: TRBD1 (6 bases). This CDR3 has 13 residues. Germline V lookup: CDR1 KGHSH, CDR2 LQKENI. V lost 4 bases and J lost 3, with 9 bases in between. CDR3 amino acids: CASSQGVDYGYTF. Incomplete CDR3 DNA: TGTGCCAGCTCACAGGGGGTGGACTATGGC.

This clone was recorded many times. The read comes to an end 3 residues before the CDR3 does, leaving the germline J gene to fill in the end. This chain joins TRBV2 and TRBJ2-3; unclear D gene. The V end was cut by 11 bases, the J end by 0 bases, with 18 bases between. The CDR3 consists of 15 residues. Germline V CDR1 and CDR2: SNHLY, FYNNEI. This CDR3 is CAQMSSVTSTDTQYF. CDR3 DNA (partial): TGTGCCCAAATGAGCAGCGTCACTAGCACAGATACG. Filled out from reference TRBV2 and TRBJ2-3, the complete variable domain reads EPEVTQTPSHQVTQMGQEVILRCVPISNHLYFYWYRQILGQKVEFLVSFYNNEISEKSEIFDDQFSVERPDGSNFTLKIRSTKLEDSAMYFCAQMSSVTSTDTQYFGPGTRLTVL.

This clone was counted between two and nine times. With the read ending 3 residues before the CDR3 end, the germline J gene is used to fill in that end. The chain combines TRBV7-8 with TRBJ1-1; D is perhaps TRBD1 (6 bases). The V and J ends lost 6 bases and 7 bases respectively, with 12 bases between them. CDR1 and CDR2 (germline): SGHVS, FQNEAQ. The CDR3 runs 12 residues. CDR3 DNA, as far as it was read: TGTGCCAGCAGATTGGACAGCGATGAA. Its protein is CASRLDSDE. The entire CDR3 sequence reads CASRLDSDEAFF. The variable domain in full, completed from reference TRBV7-8 and TRBJ1-1, reads GAGVSQSPRYKVAKRGQDVALRCDPISGHVSLFWYQQALGQGPEFLTYFQNEAQLDKSGLPSDRFFAERPEGSVSTLKIQRTQQEDSAVYLCASRLDSDEAFFGQGTRLTVV.

In its sample, this clone ranks as medium-sized. The read ends 3 residues before the CDR3 terminus; that terminus is restored from the germline J gene. The V call is TRBV5-1, the J call TRBJ2-1, with 11 bases that match TRBD2. This CDR3 is 17 amino acids long. The V gene end was trimmed by 1 base and the J gene end by 3 bases; junction bases not matched to a gene: 6. CDR1 and CDR2 from the germline V gene are SGHRS and YFSETQ. The CDR3 DNA, read in part, is TGCGCCAGCAGCTTGCTAGCGGGGGGTGGGGGCTACAATGAG. Encoded protein: CASSLLAGGGGYNE. The whole CDR3 sequence is CASSLLAGGGGYNEQFF.

With respect to this clone: The read falls 3 residues short of the CDR3 end, and the missing part is taken from the germline J gene. Additional DNA sequences in this sample encode the identical CDR3. V is TRBV7-6 and J is TRBJ2-7, with TRBD2 matching 9 bases. V lost 1 base to trimming and J lost 4 bases; unmatched junction nucleotides: 5. There are 15 residues in the CDR3. Germline loops: CDR1 SGHVS, CDR2 FNYEAQ. The CDR3 reads CASSLGTSGSYEQYF. The sequenced part of the CDR3 DNA is TGTGCCAGCAGCTTAGGAACTAGCGGGTCTTACGAG.

With respect to this clone: From the germline J gene comes the end of the CDR3, since the read stops 3 residues before it. The gene calls are TRBV18 and TRBJ1-5; D is uncertain. Trimming cost V 2 bases and J 0 bases, with 8 bases left between them. Per the germline V gene, CDR1 is KGHSH and CDR2 is LQKENI. The CDR3 extends over 15 amino acids. This CDR3 reads CASSPFGDSNQPQHF. CDR3 DNA (partial): TGTGCCAGCTCACCATTCGGGGATAGCAATCAGCCC.

This clone appeared a few times. The read falls 3 residues short of the CDR3 end, and the missing part is taken from the germline J gene. The rearrangement links TRBV19 to TRBJ2-1; D might be TRBD1 (10 bases). The V end was cut by 9 bases, the J end by 7 bases, with 28 bases between. Germline V CDR1 and CDR2: LNHDA, SQIVND (reference sequence). The CDR3 is 17 residues long. The CDR3: CASRGQGRSGSLNEQFF. The sequenced CDR3 bases are TGTGCCAGCCGGGGACAGGGGCGTAGCGGGAGTTTAAATGAG.

In this sample, this clone turned up many times. Sequencing ends 3 residues short of the CDR3 end; the germline J gene provides the rest. V and J are TRBV7-2 and TRBJ2-1, with TRBD2 identical over 9 bases. The CDR3 length is 15 residues. Germline V lookup: CDR1 SGHTA, CDR2 FQGNSA. The V gene end was trimmed by 4 bases and the J gene end by 9 bases; junction bases not matched to a gene: 10. The CDR3 DNA, read in part, is TGTGCCAGCAGCTGGGGCGGTAGCGGGAGTATTGAG. It yields the protein CASSWGGSGSIE. The full CDR3 reads CASSWGGSGSIEQFF.

This clone was seen a handful of times. From the germline J gene comes the end of the CDR3, since the read stops 3 residues before it. J is TRBJ2-6 and V is TRBV30; D is unclear. Germline lookup yields CDR1 GTSNPN and CDR2 SVGIG (reference sequence). V lost 6 bases, J lost 3 bases, and 12 bases lay in between. The CDR3 extends over 14 amino acids. This chain's CDR3 is CACLVARGANVLTF. Incomplete CDR3 DNA: TGTGCCTGCCTAGTAGCTCGTGGGGCCAACGTC.

A few counts support this clone. The DNA read from the CDR3 is TGTGCCAGCAGCACCGGACAGGGGGACTTTCAGCCC. Residues: CASSTGQGDFQP. The whole CDR3 sequence reads CASSTGQGDFQPQHF. This chain connects TRBV7-9 to TRBJ1-5; 10 bases line up with TRBD1. The DNA ends 3 residues before the CDR3 does, and the rest of the CDR3 is filled in from the germline J gene. Germline V gene lookup returns CDR1 SEHNR and CDR2 FQNEAQ (reference sequence). The length of the CDR3 is 15 residues. V shed 5 bases and J 6 bases; nucleotides not matched to a gene: 7.

The sample holds a few counts of this clone. The read stops 3 residues short of the end of the CDR3; the missing end is completed from the germline J gene. The chain joins TRBV18 to TRBJ1-1; TRBD1 aligns across 8 bases. The CDR3 totals 16 residues. Trimming at V came to 1 base and at J to 1 base, leaving 5 bases not matched to a gene. Germline V CDR1 and CDR2: KGHSH, LQKENI. The CDR3 reads CASSPRTTGGNTEAFF. The covered CDR3 bases are TGTGCCAGCTCACCACGAACAACAGGGGGGAACACTGAA.

This clone was counted a few times. The read terminates 3 residues ahead of where the CDR3 ends, so the germline J gene completes it. The J gene is TRBJ2-7, the V gene TRBV7-9, with TRBD1 as a possible D gene (5 bases). Between the trimmed V and J ends, which lost 1 base and 6 bases, there was a span of 10 bases. The CDR3 runs to 13 residues. Germline CDR1 and CDR2: SEHNR and FQNEAQ (reference sequence). The part of the CDR3 DNA that was read is TGTGCCAGCAGCTTAGGTTTAGGGGTCGAG. Protein sequence: CASSLGLGVE. The entire CDR3 protein reads CASSLGLGVEQYF.

This CDR3 is CAISGTGNSPLHF. The CDR3 DNA, read in part, is TGTGCCATCTCCGGGACAGGGAATTCACCC. The V call is TRBV6-2 or TRBV6-3, the J call TRBJ1-6; 9 nucleotides agree with TRBD1. The read terminates 3 residues ahead of where the CDR3 ends, so the germline J gene completes it. CDR1 MNHEY and CDR2 SVGEGT come from the germline V gene. CDR3 size: 13 residues. V shed 10 bases, J shed 7 bases, and the junction held 5 bases outside the gene matches.

Ten or more counts support this clone. Partial CDR3 DNA: TGCGCCAGCAGCTCCGGGGGGGTAGCGGGAGTGGACGGGGAG. Translated, it gives CASSSGGVAGVDGE. The whole CDR3 sequence reads CASSSGGVAGVDGELFF. The chain is built from TRBV5-1 and TRBJ2-2; 9 nucleotides line up with TRBD2. The read terminates 3 residues before the CDR3 end, so the remaining end is supplied by the germline J gene. Germline trimming cut 3 bases from V and 7 bases from J; bases unmatched to any gene: 13. Per the germline V gene, CDR1 is SGHRS and CDR2 is YFSETQ. The CDR3 totals 17 residues.

Turning to this clone: The sequenced fragment ends 3 residues before the CDR3 boundary, so the rest is inferred from the germline J gene. J is TRBJ1-1 and V is TRBV7-9; the match to TRBD1 covers 11 bases. The J segment lost 4 bases and the V segment lost 5 bases, leaving 6 bases of the junction unmatched. The germline CDR1 and CDR2 sequences are SEHNR and FQNEAQ (reference sequence). This CDR3 region has 15 residues. The sequenced CDR3 bases are TGTGCCAGCAGCCCCGGACAGGGGGCGGTCACTGAA. Its protein product is CASSPGQGAVTE. The CDR3 as a whole reads CASSPGQGAVTEAFF.

At least ten counts were recorded for this clone. The missing CDR3 end, 3 residues past where the read stops, is filled in from the germline J gene. This rearrangement joins TRBV20-1 to TRBJ2-7; 10 bases are shared with TRBD2. CDR3 length: 15 residues. From germline, CDR1 is DFQATT and CDR2 SNEGSKA (reference sequence). V gave up 3 bases and J gave up 4 bases; unmatched junction bases: 9. The CDR3 reads CSASPPIAGGYEQYF. The sequenced CDR3 bases are TGCAGTGCTAGCCCCCCCATAGCGGGAGGTTACGAG.

This clone was counted at least ten times. With the read ending 3 residues before the CDR3 end, the germline J gene is used to fill in that end. This chain connects TRBV30 to TRBJ2-1; 8 bases map to TRBD2. Per germline, CDR1 GTSNPN and CDR2 SVGIG (reference sequence). There are 14 residues in the CDR3. V was pared by 2 bases and J by 4 bases, with 4 bases of the junction left unmatched. CDR3 region: CAWSRGGRYNEQFF. CDR3 bases read: TGTGCCTGGAGTCGGGGGGGCCGATACAATGAG. Supplemented by reference TRBV30 and TRBJ2-1, the full variable domain reads SQTIHQWPATLVQPVGSPLSLECTVEGTSNPNLYWYRQAAGRGLQLLFYSVGIGQISSEVPQNLSASRPQDRQFILSSKKLLLSDSGFYLCAWSRGGRYNEQFFGPGTRLTVL.

About this clone: The sequenced fragment ends 3 residues before the CDR3 boundary, so the rest is inferred from the germline J gene. The chain carries TRBV18 and TRBJ2-7, with 7 bases matching TRBD2. Looked up from germline, CDR1 is KGHSH and CDR2 is LQKENI. The CDR3 has 13 amino acids. The junction had 4 bases not matched to a gene; V was cut back by 2 bases and J by 6 bases. CDR3 in amino acids: CASSPASGTEQYF. The DNA read from the CDR3 is TGTGCCAGCTCACCAGCTAGCGGAACCGAG.

On this clone itself: Sequencing ends 3 residues short of the CDR3 end; the germline J gene provides the rest. This rearrangement joins TRBV19 to TRBJ2-2; the D is unclear. Trimming took off 3 bases at V and 5 bases at J, with 10 bases between the two ends. The CDR3 is made up of 14 amino acids. Germline V lookup: CDR1 LNHDA, CDR2 SQIVND (reference sequence). The covered CDR3 bases are TGTGCCAGTAGTATTCTTTCCAGGACCGGGGAG. It translates to CASSILSRTGE. The CDR3, in full, reads CASSILSRTGELFF.

Of note for this clone: The read is 3 residues too short to cover the CDR3 end, so that end is filled in from the germline J gene. V and J are TRBV7-9 and TRBJ2-3; weak D call: TRBD2 (6 bases). Trimming removed 1 base from V and 2 bases from J, with 7 bases in between. The CDR3 sequence is 14 residues long. Germline V CDR1 and CDR2: SEHNR, FQNEAQ (reference sequence). The CDR3 bases that were read are TGTGCCAGCAGCTTAGGACTAGACACAGATACG. Translating gives CASSLGLDTDT. The whole CDR3 is CASSLGLDTDTQYF.

This clone has ten or more counts. The read ends 3 residues shy of where the CDR3 ends; the end is completed using the germline J gene. V and J are TRBV2 and TRBJ2-3; D may be TRBD2 (6 bases). The CDR3 runs to 11 residues. V was cut by 8 bases and J by 7 bases, with 10 bases left in between. Germline V gene sequence: CDR1 SNHLY, CDR2 FYNNEI. CDR3 amino acids: CASAGGYTQYF. The covered CDR3 bases are TGTGCCAGCGCTGGAGGGTATACG.

A few counts support this clone. The read halts 3 residues ahead of the CDR3 end, with the missing end drawn from the germline J gene. The V and J genes are TRBV6-1 and TRBJ1-1; D is unresolved. The CDR3 runs to 12 residues. Per germline, CDR1 MNHNS and CDR2 SASEGT. CDR3 in amino acids: CASSDETQEAFF. The CDR3 DNA, read in part, is TGTGCCAGCAGTGATGAGACACAAGAA.

Relative to its sample, this clone is medium-sized. The read terminates 3 residues ahead of where the CDR3 ends, so the germline J gene completes it. The J gene is TRBJ1-1, the V gene TRBV28; D uncertain. This CDR3 has 14 residues. Germline V gives CDR1 MDHEN, CDR2 SYDVKM. The V end was cut by 2 bases, the J end by 3 bases, with 10 bases between. The CDR3 bases that were read are TGTGCCAGCAGTTTAAGAGGCCTTCACACTGAA. It encodes CASSLRGLHTE. The CDR3 in its entirety is CASSLRGLHTEAFF. Combining the CDR3 with reference TRBV28 and TRBJ1-1 gives the whole variable domain DVKVTQSSRYLVKRTGEKVFLECVQDMDHENMFWYRQDPGLGLRLIYFSYDVKMKEKGDIPEGYSVSREKKERFSLILESASTNQTSMYLCASSLRGLHTEAFFGQGTRLTVV.

This clone was observed many times. The CDR3 extends 3 residues past the end of the read, so its final part is completed from the germline J gene. This chain links TRBV29-1 with TRBJ2-3; 8 bases agree with TRBD1. CDR3 length: 14 amino acids. Germline V CDR1 and CDR2: SQVTM, ANQGSEA. Losses at the gene ends were 7 bases for V and 0 bases for J; bases not matched to a gene: 6. The part of the CDR3 DNA that was read is TGCAGCGCCATCGACAGGGGAAGCACAGATACG. Protein: CSAIDRGSTDT. The entire CDR3 sequence reads CSAIDRGSTDTQYF.

In this sample, this clone turned up a few times. The read halts 3 residues ahead of the CDR3 end, with the missing end drawn from the germline J gene. The V call is TRBV2, the J call TRBJ1-4, with 7 bases fitting TRBD1. J was trimmed by 0 bases and V by 8 bases; bases with no gene match: 6. The length of the CDR3 is 15 residues. Germline loops: CDR1 SNHLY, CDR2 FYNNEI. The CDR3 bases that were read are TGTGCCAGCGCCACAGGGGACCCAACTAATGAAAAA. It encodes CASATGDPTNEK. From start to end, the CDR3 is CASATGDPTNEKLFF.

This clone was counted only a few times. The read is 3 residues too short to cover the CDR3 end, so that end is filled in from the germline J gene. V is TRBV29-1 and J is TRBJ2-1; D perhaps matches TRBD2 (6 bases). V was shortened by 6 bases and J by 7 bases, with 25 bases between the two germline ends. Germline CDR1 SQVTM, CDR2 ANQGSEA. The CDR3 totals 16 residues. The CDR3 sequence is CSVRFPLSLAANEQFF. The CDR3 DNA, read in part, is TGCAGCGTGCGTTTTCCCCTGTCACTAGCAGCAAATGAG.

This clone was seen only a few times. The read terminates 3 residues ahead of where the CDR3 ends, so the germline J gene completes it. The V and J genes are TRBV20-1 and TRBJ2-5; 9 nucleotides align to TRBD1. The germline gives CDR1 DFQATT, CDR2 SNEGSKA (reference sequence). J gave up 5 bases and V 6 bases, and 16 bases lay outside the gene matches. CDR3 length: 16 residues. The CDR3 DNA, read in part, is TGCAGTGCGCGCCAAAGAAGGGACAGGGCAAAGGAGACC. This codes for CSARQRRDRAKET. The whole CDR3 protein is CSARQRRDRAKETQYF.